The rows below give T cell receptor beta chains drawn from one sample of a study of T cell repertoires in cytomegalovirus infection. TCRdb itself ran the reads through MiXCR, one entry per CDR3 protein. The table lists 600,000 to 800,000 distinct CDR3 sequences, 24% of them singletons. Specimen: CD8+ T cells from PBMCs. These receptor sequences come from a human donor in good health (CMV status not recorded). Some clones in this sample may be carry-over from other donors' samples. Both conserved end residues are trimmed from each CDR3.

V	CDR3
TRBV6-2/TRBV6-3	ASSYSGTTNEKLF
TRBV4-1	ASSPTRTSGDEQF
TRBV20-1	SARDLGAEGNQPQH
TRBV7-9	ASSPNTGEQY
TRBV7-9	ASSSPGQAKNIQY
TRBV12-3/TRBV12-4	ASSPKGADTQY
TRBV23-1	ASSQSAKGVQPQH
TRBV7-9	ASSSIESGQPQH
TRBV19	ASTSSTANTGELF
TRBV7-3	ASSPSWGRKTEAF
TRBV28	ASRAGTRDRTQH
TRBV5-4	ASSPRGVNEQF
TRBV29-1	SVPKGSYGYT
TRBV6-6	ASSYNGDTGELF
TRBV6-2/TRBV6-3	ASTAGRVIQPQH
TRBV12-3/TRBV12-4	ASSAEGQNEISGANVLT
TRBV5-4	ASSLVPGTPNTGELF
TRBV7-9	ASSPPRGFGNEQF
TRBV20-1	SARDQPMNTEAF
TRBV2	ASRASGSKETQY
TRBV20-1	SGVVPPTYNEQF
TRBV12-3/TRBV12-4	ASSTMTGIDGYT
TRBV19	ASKVSGGTYNEQF
TRBV7-2	ASSPWDSNTGELF
TRBV7-8	ASSLGVTSGNTIY
TRBV10-1	ASGEGRTEAF
TRBV28	ASSLTIVAGSTDTQY
TRBV7-6	ATGHPPAF
TRBV7-2	ASSARTSGGQETQY
TRBV7-4	ASSWGQGNDYGYT
TRBV28	ASSPPTEPGQPQH
TRBV6-4	ASSISGGNTDTQY
TRBV6-1	ASSEGWTTNEKLF
TRBV2	ASNHRGGPEAF
TRBV7-9	ASSSPSEQF
TRBV28	ASTLILQGVDTEAF
TRBV28	ASSYRVVVNQPQH
TRBV7-4	ASSFLVGPLREKLF
TRBV28	ASRTRLVGGGTNTGELF
TRBV28	ASSPDRSNQPQH
TRBV6-6	ASSQRDLRIQTQY
TRBV7-9	ASSRQGRETQY
TRBV2	ASSEAPTDTQY
TRBV7-9	ASSFQGRYNSPLH
TRBV12-5	ASGTGTSGGVGLTQY
TRBV28	ASSLAPVTEAF
TRBV10-3	AISSGSSENTGELF
TRBV12-3/TRBV12-4	ASSFWETYEQY
TRBV6-5	ASHPLTGELF
TRBV4-2	ASSQDWNTDYGYT
TRBV4-2	ASKLAGEVEQF
TRBV14	ASSQGGVGPLWRQY
TRBV29-1	SVRQNTEAF
TRBV6-6	ASSYHPGGRNTGELF
TRBV14	ASSPPAGASRSSEQF